Below, 19 T cell receptor beta chains from the same sample are listed, as sequenced in a study of blood T cells in healthy people across ages. The use of a sample-barcoded 5' primer and a J-beta primer mix characterized a second PCR of roughly 7 to 11 cycles. TCRdb reprocessed the 5' RACE reads with MiXCR, giving one entry per CDR3 protein. The repertoire holds some 710,000 distinct CDR3 sequences, with around half as singletons. Sequenced material: blood. All receptors come from an elderly man in good health.

The genes are TRBV12-5 and TRBJ2-3; D tentatively reads TRBD1 or TRBD2 (7 bases each). V lost 6 bases to trimming and J lost 2 bases, with 12 bases between them. The V gene's germline CDR1 is LGHNT and CDR2 FRNRAP. The CDR3 contains 14 residues. CDR3 amino acids: CASGRGGFTDTQYF. The CDR3 DNA reads as TGTGCTAGTGGCAGGGGGGGGTTCACAGATACGCAGTATTTT.

This clonotype was counted a single time. This sequence joins TRBV5-1 and TRBJ2-3; TRBD2 aligns across 10 bases. The CDR3 runs to 14 residues. V was clipped by 6 bases and J by 6 bases; unmatched bases: 7. Per the germline V gene, CDR1 is SGHRS and CDR2 is YFSETQ. The CDR3: CASKNLAGADTQYF. In DNA form, the CDR3 reads TGCGCCAGCAAAAATCTAGCGGGAGCTGATACGCAGTATTTT. The whole variable domain, filled in from reference TRBV5-1 and TRBJ2-3, reads KAGVTQTPRYLIKTRGQQVTLSCSPISGHRSVSWYQQTPGQGLQFLFEYFSETQRNKGNFPGRFSGRQFSNSRSEMNVSTLELGDSALYLCASKNLAGADTQYFGPGTRLTVL.

The J gene is TRBJ2-7, the V gene TRBV24-1, with 10 bases identical to TRBD1. The germline gives CDR1 KGHDR, CDR2 SFDVKD. Trimming took 5 bases from V and 2 from J; bases not matched to a gene: 5. This CDR3 is 15 amino acids long. The CDR3 DNA reads as TGTGCCACCAGTGGCGGGACAGGGGCCACCTACGAGCAGTACTTC. Its translation is CATSGGTGATYEQYF.

As to this clonotype: Compared with germline, one end of the junction differs, possibly owing to a read error. The J gene is TRBJ2-7, the V gene TRBV12-3 or TRBV12-4; tentatively, D is TRBD1 (6 bases). This CDR3 has 13 residues. In nucleotides, the CDR3 is TGTGTCAGCACCCTGGCAGGGGCCTACGAGCAGTACTTC. This translates into CVSTLAGAYEQYF.

Only a few counts were recorded for this clonotype. This chain joins TRBV27 and TRBJ1-2, with D possibly TRBD1 on 6 matching bases. Trimming took off 6 bases at V and 0 bases at J, with 20 bases between the two ends. The CDR3 covers 17 residues. Germline assignment: CDR1 MNHEY and CDR2 SMNVEV (reference sequence). CDR3 sequence reads: CASSPKPDGQTNYGYTF. CDR3 nucleotide sequence: TGTGCCAGCAGCCCCAAGCCGGACGGACAGACTAACTATGGCTACACCTTC.

The rearrangement joins TRBV24-1 to TRBJ2-7; 10 bases align to TRBD1. The J segment lost 8 bases and the V segment lost 1 base, leaving 16 bases of the junction unmatched. The CDR3 covers 18 residues. Germline V gene data show CDR1 as KGHDR and CDR2 as SFDVKD. The CDR3 DNA follows: TGTGCCACCAGTGATTTTTGGAGACGGGACAGGGGATTTTACAAGCAGTACTTC. This gives the protein CATSDFWRRDRGFYKQYF.

The V call is TRBV7-9, the J call TRBJ2-6; D ambiguous. V lost 3 bases and J lost 0, with 9 bases in between. Germline V gene lookup returns CDR1 SEHNR and CDR2 FQNEAQ (reference sequence). CDR3 size: 16 residues. The CDR3 sequence is CASSFPGRSGANVLTF. CDR3 bases: TGTGCCAGCAGCTTCCCAGGCCGCTCTGGGGCCAACGTCCTGACTTTC. Filled out from reference TRBV7-9 and TRBJ2-6, the complete variable domain reads DTGVSQNPRHKITKRGQNVTFRCDPISEHNRLYWYRQTLGQGPEFLTYFQNEAQLEKSRLLSDRFSAERPKGSFSTLEIQRTEQGDSAMYLCASSFPGRSGANVLTFGAGSRLTVL.

V and J are TRBV20-1 and TRBJ2-1, with TRBD2 matching 13 bases. This CDR3 region has 14 residues. With 6 bases clipped from V and 9 bases from J, the junction kept 8 bases outside the gene matches. The germline gives CDR1 DFQATT, CDR2 SNEGSKA (reference sequence). The CDR3 sequence is CSALRTSGSTEQFF. For the CDR3, the DNA is TGCAGTGCCCTCCGGACTAGCGGGAGTACTGAGCAGTTCTTC.

This clonotype has only a few counts. The chain employs TRBV3-1 and TRBJ2-7; 15 bases match TRBD2. In germline, CDR1 is LGHDT, CDR2 YNNKEL (reference sequence). The J segment lost 3 bases and the V segment lost 4 bases, leaving 4 bases of the junction unmatched. CDR3 size: 16 residues. The CDR3 is CASSRGLAGGVYEQYF. In DNA form, the CDR3 reads TGTGCCAGCAGCCGCGGACTAGCGGGAGGGGTCTACGAGCAGTACTTC.

The CDR3, as DNA: TGTGCCATCAAGTCTCATCGTGGTGGCGGGGGATACACAGATACGCAGTATTTT. This codes for CAIKSHRGGGGYTDTQYF. The chain joins TRBV10-3 to TRBJ2-3; 7 nucleotides agree with TRBD2. The junction had 18 bases not matched to a gene; V was cut back by 7 bases and J by 2 bases. Germline lookup yields CDR1 ENHRY and CDR2 SYGVKD. This CDR3 is built from 18 residues.

The table lists this clonotype with many counts. The V call is TRBV20-1, the J call TRBJ2-1; weak D call: TRBD2 (6 bases). The germline CDR1 and CDR2 sequences are DFQATT and SNEGSKA (reference sequence). V was pared by 6 bases and J by 4 bases, with 16 bases between. CDR3 length equals 14 residues. This chain's CDR3 is CSAPAGGGYNEQFF. CDR3 DNA: TGCAGTGCCCCCGCCGGGGGTGGGTACAATGAGCAGTTCTTC.

The chain is built from TRBV21-1 and TRBJ2-4; TRBD1 is the table's D call, not checked against the DNA. The assigned J gene may be wrong: the sequence end matches TRBJ2-7 better. TRBV21-1 counts as a pseudogene. This CDR3 is built from 13 residues. The CDR3 region is CASKTGTQDEQYF. In DNA, the CDR3 is TGTGCCAGCAAAACAGGGACACAGGACGAGCAGTACTTC.

This clonotype was seen at least ten times. V and J are TRBV6-4 and TRBJ2-1; 9 bases align to TRBD1. Germline lookup yields CDR1 MRHNA and CDR2 SNTAGT. The CDR3 is made up of 14 amino acids. V lost 6 bases and J lost 6; bases outside the gene matches: 6. The chain's CDR3 is CASRRDREVNEQFF. DNA for the CDR3: TGTGCCAGCAGAAGGGACAGGGAGGTCAATGAGCAGTTCTTC.

This clonotype has a count of ten or more. The chain couples TRBV7-6 to TRBJ2-3; 15 bases align to TRBD2. The V gene end was trimmed by 4 bases and the J gene end by 4 bases; junction bases not matched to a gene: 9. The CDR3 covers 18 residues. Germline CDR1 is SGHVS and CDR2 is FNYEAQ. CDR3 bases: TGTGCCAGCAGCTCACTGCCAAGGACTAGCGGGAGGGCAGATACGCAGTATTTT. Residues: CASSSLPRTSGRADTQYF.

This clonotype was observed once. The gene calls are TRBV19 and TRBJ1-5; D is unclear. CDR1 is LNHDA and CDR2 is SQIVND in the germline V gene (reference sequence). V was pared by 5 bases and J by 1 base, with 15 bases between. The CDR3 spans 16 residues. CDR3 amino acids: CASSLTFDVSNQPQHF. CDR3 coding DNA: TGTGCCAGTAGTCTTACCTTTGACGTGAGCAATCAGCCCCAGCATTTT.

Here the CDR3 DNA reads TGCGCCAGCAGTGGGAACTACCTGAGCTCCTACGAGCAGTACTTC. Translating it yields CASSGNYLSSYEQYF. The chain combines TRBV10-2 with TRBJ2-7, with unresolved D. This CDR3 has 15 residues. Trimming pared 4 bases from V and 0 bases from J, leaving 13 bases between. Germline CDR1 is WSHSY and CDR2 is SAAADI.

This clonotype was seen more than once but under ten times. The genes are TRBV20-1 and TRBJ2-7; weak D call: TRBD1 (5 bases). CDR3 length equals 12 residues. Trimming left V 3 bases short and J 3 bases short, with 9 bases between. Germline V gene data show CDR1 as DFQATT and CDR2 as SNEGSKA (reference sequence). Written as DNA, the CDR3 is TGCAGTGCTAGGGGGCAGATCTACGAGCAGTACTTC. It specifies CSARGQIYEQYF.

The V gene is TRBV7-3, the J gene TRBJ2-1; 7 bases are a match to TRBD1. The CDR3 contains 14 residues. The ends lost 7 bases at V and 1 base at J; junction bases unmatched: 4. Germline CDR1 is SGHTA and CDR2 is FQGTGA. In DNA, the CDR3 is TGTGCCAGCACAGGGGACAGATCCTACAATGAGCAGTTCTTC. Translation: CASTGDRSYNEQFF.

The J gene is TRBJ2-1, the V gene TRBV5-1; 12 bases line up with TRBD2. CDR3 length equals 17 residues. The V and J ends lost 4 bases and 0 bases, in that order; junction bases with no gene match: 5. Germline V gene data show CDR1 as SGHRS and CDR2 as YFSETQ. In DNA, the CDR3 is TGCGCCAGCAGCCGGGGACTAGCGGGTGGCTCCTACAATGAGCAGTTCTTC. Translated: CASSRGLAGGSYNEQFF. Full variable domain (remainder filled in from reference TRBV5-1 and TRBJ2-1): KAGVTQTPRYLIKTRGQQVTLSCSPISGHRSVSWYQQTPGQGLQFLFEYFSETQRNKGNFPGRFSGRQFSNSRSEMNVSTLELGDSALYLCASSRGLAGGSYNEQFFGPGTRLTVL.